Listed below are T cell receptor beta chains from one sample, sequenced in a study of T cells in Graves' hyperthyroidism and ophthalmopathy. TCRdb re-called the multiplex PCR reads with MiXCR, one entry per CDR3 protein. The table shows roughly 300,000 distinct CDR3 sequences, with approximately 15% occurring only once. The sequenced sample consisted of blood. These receptors were obtained from a woman aged 25-40 years with Graves' hyperthyroidism. The CDR3 runs from the conserved cysteine through the conserved F or W. D genes are given only for firm matches. For some rows the clone size is stated as once, few or many, or as a class when expanded; others skip it.

v_call: TRBV11-2; d_call: .; clone_size: .; j_call: TRBJ1-5; cdr3_aa: CASSWDQGHQPQHF; cdr3_nt: TGTGCCAGCAGCTGGGACCAGGGTCATCAGCCCCAGCATTTT
v_call: TRBV6-1; d_call: .; clone_size: many; j_call: TRBJ2-1; cdr3_aa: CASRVGGTYNEQFF; cdr3_nt: TGTGCCAGCAGGGTCGGTGGGACCTACAATGAGCAGTTCTTC
v_call: TRBV28; d_call: .; clone_size: many; j_call: TRBJ1-1; cdr3_aa: CASSPLSLQAFF; cdr3_nt: TGTGCCAGCAGCCCCCTCAGTTTACAAGCTTTCTTT
v_call: TRBV10-3; d_call: .; clone_size: many; j_call: TRBJ2-5; cdr3_aa: CAISENWGLQETQYF; cdr3_nt: TGTGCCATCAGTGAAAATTGGGGGCTCCAAGAGACCCAGTACTTC
v_call: TRBV28; d_call: TRBD1; clone_size: many; j_call: TRBJ2-1; cdr3_aa: CASSSLLPDRGDNEQFF; cdr3_nt: TGTGCCAGCAGTTCACTACTCCCGGACAGGGGTGACAATGAGCAGTTCTTC
v_call: TRBV6-1; d_call: .; clone_size: few; j_call: TRBJ2-1; cdr3_aa: CASSDRDHNEQFF; cdr3_nt: TGTGCCAGCAGTGACCGGGACCACAATGAGCAGTTCTTC
v_call: TRBV6-1; d_call: TRBD1; clone_size: many; j_call: TRBJ1-4; cdr3_aa: CASRVGNRGTNEKLFF; cdr3_nt: TGTGCCAGCAGGGTGGGAAACAGGGGAACTAATGAAAAACTGTTTTTT
v_call: TRBV6-2/TRBV6-3; d_call: .; clone_size: once; j_call: TRBJ1-5; cdr3_aa: CASNWVVSQPQHF; cdr3_nt: TGTGCCAGCAATTGGGTCGTCAGTCAGCCCCAGCATTTT
v_call: TRBV28; d_call: .; clone_size: many; j_call: TRBJ1-6; cdr3_aa: CASSFRESYNSPLHF; cdr3_nt: TGTGCCAGCAGTTTCAGGGAATCCTATAATTCACCCCTCCACTTT
v_call: TRBV29-1; d_call: .; clone_size: .; j_call: TRBJ2-2; cdr3_aa: CSVSGLASNTGELFF; cdr3_nt: TGCAGCGTTTCGGGCTTAGCCTCGAACACCGGGGAGCTGTTTTTT
v_call: TRBV20-1; d_call: .; clone_size: few; j_call: TRBJ2-3; cdr3_aa: CSDGREYTDTQYF; cdr3_nt: TGCAGCGACGGCAGGGAGTACACAGATACGCAGTATTTT
v_call: TRBV12-3/TRBV12-4; d_call: .; clone_size: .; j_call: TRBJ2-5; cdr3_aa: CASSAVWGGAETQYF; cdr3_nt: TGTGCCAGCAGCGCGGTATGGGGGGGCGCCGAGACCCAGTACTTC
v_call: TRBV12-3/TRBV12-4; d_call: .; clone_size: .; j_call: TRBJ2-5; cdr3_aa: CASTPARERETQYF; cdr3_nt: TGTGCCAGCACCCCGGCCCGGGAGCGGGAGACCCAGTACTTC
v_call: TRBV3-1; d_call: .; clone_size: many; j_call: TRBJ2-7; cdr3_aa: CASSQDTTTSRQYF; cdr3_nt: TGTGCCAGCAGCCAAGACACGACCACCTCGCGGCAGTACTTC
v_call: TRBV20-1; d_call: .; clone_size: few; j_call: TRBJ2-2; cdr3_aa: CSARDENTGELFF; cdr3_nt: TGCAGTGCTAGAGACGAGAACACCGGGGAGCTGTTTTTT
v_call: TRBV13; d_call: .; clone_size: .; j_call: TRBJ1-6; cdr3_aa: CASSPTGGGTNSPLHF; cdr3_nt: TGTGCCAGCAGCCCTACAGGTGGGGGGACTAATTCACCCCTCCACTTT